One sample yielded the 17 T cell receptor beta chains listed below, sequenced in a study of human T cells and chemical hapten exposure. The time point denotes: patch test 2, 6 weeks after DPC sensitization. As to treatment: therapeutic diphenylcyclopropenone sensitization with weekly scalp DPC. TCRdb re-called the RACE reads with MiXCR, one entry per CDR3 protein. The sample consists of about 84,000 distinct CDR3 sequences, roughly a tenth of them appearing once. The material was whole blood, obtained in connection with sensitization to the hapten diphenylcyclopropenone (DPC). Source of these receptors: a woman between 45 and 60 years old with alopecia areata. Some clones in this sample may be carry-over from other donors' samples.

The genes are TRBV27 and TRBJ2-7; D perhaps matches TRBD2 (5 bases). Trimming removed 5 bases at V and 2 bases at J, with 22 bases between. The germline V gene encodes CDR1 MNHEY and CDR2 SMNVEV (reference sequence). This CDR3 spans 17 amino acids. The chain's CDR3 is CASSPQPPPGSAYEQYF. The CDR3 DNA is TGTGCCAGCAGTCCCCAACCTCCCCCGGGGAGCGCCTACGAGCAGTACTTC.

The chain recombines TRBV11-1 with TRBJ2-1; the D gene is possibly TRBD1 (5 bases). The V end was cut by 4 bases, the J end by 8 bases, with 21 bases between. Germline V lookup: CDR1 SGHAT, CDR2 FQDESV (reference sequence). The CDR3 totals 16 residues. This chain's CDR3 is CASSSFLSRGVHEQFF. As DNA, the CDR3 is TGTGCCAGCAGCTCGTTTCTCTCTAGGGGTGTCCATGAGCAGTTCTTC.

The chain couples TRBV6-5 to TRBJ2-7; 10 nucleotides line up with TRBD1. The CDR3 runs to 14 residues. J was trimmed by 3 bases and V by 7 bases; bases with no gene match: 6. Germline CDR1 reads MNHEY; CDR2 reads SVGAGI. CDR3 coding DNA: TGTGCCAGCACCCGGGACAGGGGATACTACGAGCAGTACTTC. Amino acid sequence: CASTRDRGYYEQYF.

In its sample, this clonotype was seen many times. The J gene is TRBJ1-5, the V gene TRBV28; D remains ambiguous. Germline V gives CDR1 MDHEN, CDR2 SYDVKM. There are 12 residues in the CDR3. Trimming removed 5 bases at V and 6 bases at J, with 8 bases between. CDR3 in amino acids: CASSTSSQPQHF. The CDR3 region has the DNA TGTGCCAGCAGTACCTCGAGTCAGCCCCAGCATTTT.

The chain employs TRBV14 and TRBJ2-1; 7 bases are a match to TRBD2. Trimming took 6 bases from V and 0 from J; bases not matched to a gene: 8. Germline values: CDR1 SGHDN, CDR2 FVKESK. CDR3 length: 16 amino acids. The CDR3: CASSHLAGSSYNEQFF. Here the CDR3 DNA reads TGTGCCAGCAGTCACTTAGCGGGCAGCTCCTACAATGAGCAGTTCTTC.

The table lists this clonotype with many counts. The CDR3: CASKAGRSPLHF. In DNA form, the CDR3 reads TGTGCCAGCAAGGCCGGTCGGTCACCCCTCCACTTT. This chain connects TRBV2 to TRBJ1-6; D unresolved. The CDR3 covers 12 residues. Trimming stripped 7 bases from V and 10 bases from J, with 11 bases between. Germline V gives CDR1 SNHLY, CDR2 FYNNEI.

This clonotype occurred many times. CDR3 in DNA: TGTGCCAGCAGTTTTAGGGCCGAAGGAGGTACTGAAGCTTTCTTT. Its translation: CASSFRAEGGTEAFF. This chain connects TRBV27 to TRBJ1-1; D is unclear. Germline V gene lookup returns CDR1 MNHEY and CDR2 SMNVEV (reference sequence). The CDR3 length is 15 residues. The germline V and J ends were trimmed by 3 bases and 5 bases, with 16 bases remaining between them.

The table lists this clonotype with many counts. The gene calls are TRBV30 and TRBJ1-2; D uncertain. CDR1 and CDR2 (germline): GTSNPN, SVGIG (reference sequence). The CDR3 length is 13 residues. Trimming took off 3 bases at V and 3 bases at J, with 11 bases between the two ends. This CDR3 reads CAWSQRTDYGYTF. The CDR3 DNA reads TGTGCCTGGAGCCAAAGGACCGACTATGGCTACACCTTC.

The sample holds many counts of this clonotype. The J gene is TRBJ1-2, the V gene TRBV20-1; no firm D call. Germline CDR1 DFQATT, CDR2 SNEGSKA (reference sequence). The CDR3 consists of 13 residues. V dropped 6 bases and J dropped 1 base, with 12 bases sitting between them. In DNA form, the CDR3 reads TGCAGTGCCGAGCATGGGAGTAACTATGGCTACACCTTC. Amino acid sequence: CSAEHGSNYGYTF.

This chain uses TRBV7-6 with TRBJ2-2; D remains unclear. Trimming took 4 bases from V and 6 from J, leaving 9 bases between them. Per the germline V gene, CDR1 is SGHVS and CDR2 is FNYEAQ. The CDR3 has 13 amino acids. For the CDR3, the DNA is TGTGCCAGCAGCTCACCAAACCCCGGGGAGCTGTTTTTT. This codes for CASSSPNPGELFF.

This clonotype has only a few counts. Compared with germline, one end of the junction differs, possibly owing to a read error. V gene TRBV6-5 combines with J gene TRBJ2-1, with D uncertain. CDR3 length equals 12 residues. Germline values: CDR1 MNHEY, CDR2 SVGAGI. The CDR3 sequence: CASSYLGSEQFF. The CDR3 DNA follows: TGTGCCAGCAGCTACTTGGGTAGCGAGCAGTTCTTC.

Many counts were recorded for this clonotype. The chain couples TRBV2 to TRBJ2-3, with 9 bases aligning to TRBD2. V lost 9 bases, J lost 2 bases, and 12 bases stayed unmatched. Germline CDR1 is SNHLY and CDR2 is FYNNEI. This CDR3 spans 16 amino acids. The CDR3 is CASSVGAGGLTDTQYF. In DNA, the CDR3 is TGTGCCAGTTCCGTCGGAGCGGGGGGACTCACAGATACGCAGTATTTT.

This clonotype came up a few times. The V and J genes are TRBV18 and TRBJ2-5; TRBD2 aligns across 7 bases. The CDR3 is 15 residues long. V lost 3 bases, J lost 1 base, and 5 bases stayed unmatched. Germline V gene lookup returns CDR1 KGHSH and CDR2 LQKENI. The DNA of the CDR3 is TGTGCCAGCTCACCCCAAGGGAGGGTCCAAGAGACCCAGTACTTC. It is translated as CASSPQGRVQETQYF.

This chain links TRBV5-1 with TRBJ2-1; no definite D call. Germline V gene lookup returns CDR1 SGHRS and CDR2 YFSETQ. This CDR3 is 11 amino acids long. V gave up 1 base and J gave up 5 bases, with 1 base separating them. The CDR3 loop reads CASSLHNEQFF. The CDR3 coding sequence is TGCGCCAGCAGCTTGCACAATGAGCAGTTCTTC.

In this sample, this clonotype turned up many times. Mismatch with germline at one junction end may stem from a read error. The chain couples TRBV20-1 to TRBJ1-3, with no clear D. Per germline, CDR1 DFQATT and CDR2 SNEGSKA (reference sequence). CDR3 length: 13 residues. The DNA of the CDR3 is TGCAGTGCTCCGACCGTTGGTGGATACACCATATATTTT. Its protein product is CSAPTVGGYTIYF.

In its sample, this clonotype was seen a few times. The chain couples TRBV6-2 or TRBV6-3 to TRBJ2-7; 9 bases are a match to TRBD1. The CDR3 totals 19 residues. The germline CDR1 and CDR2 sequences are MNHEY and SVGEGT. V lost 5 bases and J lost 6; bases outside the gene matches: 23. The CDR3 protein is CASSGAGTGLFPISLEQYF. The CDR3 DNA reads as TGTGCCAGCAGTGGGGCCGGGACAGGGTTATTCCCGATCTCCCTCGAGCAGTACTTC.

Many counts were recorded for this clonotype. The rearrangement links TRBV29-1 to TRBJ2-7; 13 bases are shared with TRBD2. This CDR3 has 13 residues. Germline V CDR1 and CDR2: SQVTM, ANQGSEA. V shed 6 bases and J 10 bases; nucleotides not matched to a gene: 9. The CDR3 is CSVLGLAGTIQYF. The CDR3 DNA reads as TGCAGCGTACTGGGACTAGCGGGAACTATCCAGTACTTC.